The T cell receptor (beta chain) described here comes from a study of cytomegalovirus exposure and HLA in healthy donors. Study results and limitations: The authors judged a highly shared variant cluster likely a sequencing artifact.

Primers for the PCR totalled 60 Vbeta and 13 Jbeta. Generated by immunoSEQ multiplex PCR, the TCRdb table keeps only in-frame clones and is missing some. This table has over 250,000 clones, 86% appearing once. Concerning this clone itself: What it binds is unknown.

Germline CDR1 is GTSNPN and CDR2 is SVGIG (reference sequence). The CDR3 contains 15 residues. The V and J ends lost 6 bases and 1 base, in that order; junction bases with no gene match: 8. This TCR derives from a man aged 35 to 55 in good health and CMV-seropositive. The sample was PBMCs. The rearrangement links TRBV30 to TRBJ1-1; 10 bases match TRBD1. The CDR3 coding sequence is TGTGCCTGTTGCCCCGGGACAGGGGCGAACACTGAAGCTTTCTTT. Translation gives CACCPGTGANTEAFF.